The clone carrying this T cell receptor (beta chain) is a singleton in its sample. This CDR3 spans 15 amino acids. CDR1 and CDR2 (germline): SGHVS, FQNEAQ. Unmatched junction bases numbered 2, after V lost 5 bases and J lost 6 bases. As for treatment: preoperative locoregional IRX-2 cytokine immunotherapy. The data were taken from a study of preoperative IRX-2 immunotherapy in early breast cancer. Clones were read by immunoSEQ multiplex PCR, and TCRdb kept only the in-frame ones, dropping some. Altogether approximately 98,000 clones are present, 86% being singletons, with the ten largest covering around 2.1%.

This clonotype originated in a human donor with breast cancer. The source was tumor tissue, collected after IRX-2 immunotherapy. This chain links TRBV7-8 with TRBJ2-1; 15 nucleotides align to TRBD2. As DNA, the CDR3 is TGTGCCAGCAGCGCGGGACTAGCGGGGGGCAATGAGCAGTTCTTC. Translated, it gives CASSAGLAGGNEQFF.